The clone carrying this T cell receptor beta chain was detected only a few times. The antigen is unknown. Together with a sample-barcoded 5' primer, a J-beta primer mix was included in a second PCR lasting about 6 to 11 cycles. TCRdb reprocessed the 5' RACE reads via MiXCR and lists one record per CDR3 protein. The sample gives around 1.7 million distinct CDR3 sequences, 25% to 30% of which show up once; 7.7% is in the top ten. This entry comes from a study of blood T cells in healthy people across ages. Study-wide results and limits: CMV status of donors was not determined, possibly confounding expanded clonotype changes.

At least 7 million PBMCs were isolated per sample. Sequencing was done on a sample of blood. The clonotype comes from a woman in her twenties or thirties in good health.

The CDR3 loop reads CASSFGGYTYNEQFF. Here the CDR3 DNA reads TGCGCCAGCAGCTTTGGGGGCTACACCTACAATGAGCAGTTCTTC. This sequence joins TRBV5-1 and TRBJ2-1; TRBD1 is a possible D gene (6 bases). The V and J ends lost 2 bases and 2 bases respectively, with 11 bases between them. The CDR3 loop spans 15 amino acids. Germline values: CDR1 SGHRS, CDR2 YFSETQ.